This T cell receptor beta chain was documented in a study of blood T cells in healthy people across ages. Germline lookup yields CDR1 MNHNS and CDR2 SASEGT. V was clipped by 2 bases and J by 1 base, with 15 bases between them. This CDR3 region has 16 residues. Together with a sample-barcoded 5' primer, a J-beta primer mix was included in a second PCR lasting about 6 to 11 cycles. TCRdb called the 5' RACE reads again in MiXCR, with one record for every CDR3 protein. The data contain around 780,000 distinct CDR3 sequences, approximately 60% of them singletons. This receptor was taken from a man aged 35 to 55 in good health. This chain connects TRBV6-1 to TRBJ2-7, with D perhaps being TRBD1 or TRBD2 (6 bases each). Sequencing was carried out using blood. The CDR3 is CASSETLGGGSYEQYF. The CDR3 DNA is TGTGCCAGCAGTGAAACGCTTGGAGGGGGATCCTACGAGCAGTACTTC.